These 32 T cell receptor beta chains were all obtained from the same sample, sequenced in a study of OX40 agonist ivuxolimab in advanced cancers. TCRdb's table, derived via immunoSEQ multiplex PCR, lists solely in-frame clones and lacks some. This sample has about 72,000 clones, with 85% to 90% found just once. Sequenced material: CD4+ or CD8+ T cells sorted from blood, taken in a trial of the OX40 agonist ivuxolimab. These receptor sequences come from an adult with an advanced solid tumor such as melanoma, head and neck, liver or kidney cancer.

The chain combines TRBV5-1 with TRBJ2-5, with D perhaps TRBD1 or TRBD2 (5 bases each). CDR3 length equals 15 residues. Deletions cut 0 bases from V and 5 bases from J, with 14 bases between. In germline, CDR1 is SGHRS, CDR2 YFSETQ. The CDR3 DNA sequence: TGCGCCAGCAGCTTGGCCCCCGGGGCCATGGAGACCCAGTACTTC. Translated, it gives CASSLAPGAMETQYF.

The chain carries TRBV10-3 and TRBJ2-7, with D perhaps TRBD1 (6 bases). Deletions cut 4 bases from V and 6 bases from J, with 19 bases between. Per the germline V gene, CDR1 is ENHRY and CDR2 is SYGVKD. CDR3 length: 15 residues. CDR3 coding DNA: TGTGCCATCAGTGCCCGAGCAGGGGCGAACGGCGAGCAGTACTTC. It specifies CAISARAGANGEQYF.

This clone was detected only once. The chain links TRBV18 to TRBJ2-7, with 7 bases matching TRBD2. CDR1 and CDR2 (germline): KGHSH, LQKENI. J was trimmed by 2 bases and V by 5 bases; bases with no gene match: 3. The CDR3 is 13 amino acids. In nucleotides, the CDR3 is TGTGCCAGCTCAGGAGCGGGGACCTACGAGCAGTACTTC. It translates to CASSGAGTYEQYF.

J is TRBJ1-2 and V is TRBV19; D is unresolved. V dropped 1 base and J dropped 6 bases, with 12 bases sitting between them. The germline V gene has CDR1 LNHDA and CDR2 SQIVND (reference sequence). The CDR3 has 14 amino acids. The CDR3 region has the DNA TGTGCCAGTAGTATAGGGACTGGAACGGATGGCTACACCTTC. Residues: CASSIGTGTDGYTF.

The J gene is TRBJ1-1, the V gene TRBV7-8, with TRBD1 identical over 9 bases. The CDR3 totals 16 residues. Germline CDR1 SGHVS, CDR2 FQNEAQ. The trim removed 4 bases at V and 6 bases at J, leaving 12 bases unmatched. CDR3 amino acids: CASSSPDRGNIAEAFF. The DNA for the CDR3 is TGTGCCAGCAGCTCACCGGACAGGGGCAATATCGCTGAAGCTTTCTTT.

This rearrangement joins TRBV4-1 to TRBJ2-3, with TRBD2 identical over 13 bases. Per germline, CDR1 MGHRA and CDR2 YSYEKL. This CDR3 is 17 amino acids long. With 2 bases clipped from V and 2 bases from J, the junction kept 4 bases outside the gene matches. CDR3 nucleotides: TGCGCCAGCAGCCAAATGGGACTAGCGGGGAACACAGATACGCAGTATTTT. Amino acid sequence: CASSQMGLAGNTDTQYF.

The J gene is TRBJ1-4, the V gene TRBV4-2; weak D call: TRBD1 (6 bases). This CDR3 contains 16 residues. The germline gives CDR1 LGHNA, CDR2 YNFKEQ. The germline V and J ends were trimmed by 0 bases and 7 bases, with 15 bases remaining between them. The CDR3 DNA sequence: TGTGCCAGCAGCCAAGAAGGAAGGGACATACGTGAAAAACTGTTTTTT. Translated: CASSQEGRDIREKLFF.

The chain couples TRBV27 to TRBJ1-2; TRBD1 matches 12 bases. V lost 10 bases and J lost 1; bases outside the gene matches: 25. CDR1 and CDR2 from the germline V gene are MNHEY and SMNVEV (reference sequence). This CDR3 is 21 amino acids long. The chain's CDR3 is CATQSTGTGGNPYKYNYGYTF. In DNA form, the CDR3 reads TGTGCCACCCAATCGACCGGGACAGGGGGCAACCCCTACAAATATAACTATGGCTACACCTTC.

The V gene is TRBV5-1, the J gene TRBJ1-4, with 8 bases fitting TRBD1. V was clipped by 0 bases and J by 15 bases; unmatched bases: 13. The CDR3 is made up of 15 amino acids. Germline V gene lookup returns CDR1 SGHRS and CDR2 YFSETQ. CDR3 nucleotides: TGCGCCAGCAGCTTGGCCCCTTTAATACAGGGGGAGGTGTTTTTT. This translates into CASSLAPLIQGEVFF.

The chain uses TRBV4-1 and TRBJ2-3; TRBD2 matches 10 bases. CDR1 and CDR2 from the germline V gene are MGHRA and YSYEKL. The junction had 7 bases not matched to a gene; V was cut back by 2 bases and J by 5 bases. CDR3 length equals 16 residues. In DNA form, the CDR3 reads TGCGCCAGCAGCCAAATAGCGGGAGGCCGGGGAGATACGCAGTATTTT. This gives the protein CASSQIAGGRGDTQYF.

The chain links TRBV4-1 to TRBJ2-3; 8 nucleotides match TRBD1. Looked up from germline, CDR1 is MGHRA and CDR2 is YSYEKL. This CDR3 has 16 amino acids. The V and J ends lost 2 bases and 3 bases, in that order; junction bases with no gene match: 7. DNA of the CDR3: TGCGCCAGCAGCCAATCCGGACAGGGTTGGACAGATACGCAGTATTTT. This gives the protein CASSQSGQGWTDTQYF.

This sequence joins TRBV5-4 and TRBJ2-7; possible D gene TRBD1, 6 bases. Germline lookup yields CDR1 SGHNT and CDR2 YYREEE (reference sequence). V was clipped by 4 bases and J by 4 bases, with 15 bases between them. This CDR3 is built from 14 residues. The CDR3 DNA is TGTGCCAGCAGCCCCCAGGGGTCAAGATACGAGCAGTACTTC. Its translation: CASSPQGSRYEQYF.

J is TRBJ1-2 and V is TRBV12-5; D call uncertain. Per the germline V gene, CDR1 is LGHNT and CDR2 is FRNRAP. The CDR3 extends over 13 amino acids. V was clipped by 9 bases and J by 0 bases, with 11 bases between them. In DNA form, the CDR3 reads TGTGCTAGCCAGCGACAATCTAACTATGGCTACACCTTC. The encoded protein is CASQRQSNYGYTF.

V usage is TRBV7-9 and J usage is TRBJ2-7; 7 bases fit TRBD2. From germline, CDR1 is SEHNR and CDR2 FQNEAQ (reference sequence). The CDR3 runs to 14 residues. The V gene end was trimmed by 3 bases and the J gene end by 4 bases; junction bases not matched to a gene: 6. Here the CDR3 DNA reads TGTGCCAGCAGCTTTGGCGGGAGTATGTACGAGCAGTACTTC. Residues: CASSFGGSMYEQYF.

This clone was counted a single time. V gene TRBV6-5 combines with J gene TRBJ2-5, with D perhaps TRBD2 (5 bases). Germline-derived CDR1 and CDR2 are MNHEY and SVGAGI. V was clipped by 2 bases and J by 4 bases, with 5 bases between them. The CDR3 runs 12 residues. The CDR3 reads CASSYEGETQYF. CDR3 bases: TGTGCCAGCAGTTACGAGGGAGAGACCCAGTACTTC.

The V and J genes are TRBV2 and TRBJ2-7, with a weak D call TRBD1 (6 bases). V lost 5 bases to trimming and J lost 2 bases, with 13 bases between them. The germline CDR1 and CDR2 sequences are SNHLY and FYNNEI. This CDR3 has 14 residues. CDR3 sequence (DNA): TGTGCCAGCAGTAAGAACAGGGAAACCTACGAGCAGTACTTC. The encoded protein is CASSKNRETYEQYF.

The CDR3 protein is CASSTRQGLTYEQYF. The DNA for the CDR3 is TGTGCCAGCAGTACCCGACAGGGCCTCACCTACGAGCAGTACTTC. The chain links TRBV25-1 to TRBJ2-7; 7 positions agree with TRBD1. V dropped 5 bases and J dropped 2; count of bases not matched to a gene: 9. The CDR3 runs to 15 residues. Germline values: CDR1 MGHDK, CDR2 SYGVNS.

CDR3 residues: CASSSRTGTTEAFF. Here the CDR3 DNA reads TGTGCCAGCAGCTCTCGGACAGGGACGACTGAAGCTTTCTTT. The chain uses TRBV9 and TRBJ1-1; 8 positions agree with TRBD1. V lost 4 bases to trimming and J lost 5 bases; unmatched junction nucleotides: 7. Germline V lookup: CDR1 SGDLS, CDR2 YYNGEE. The CDR3 has 14 amino acids.

This clone was recorded only once. The genes are TRBV14 and TRBJ2-5; D assignment may be TRBD1 or TRBD2 (5 bases each). In germline, CDR1 is SGHDN, CDR2 FVKESK. CDR3 size: 18 residues. V lost 0 bases and J 3 bases, leaving 20 bases between the germline ends. The DNA of the CDR3 is TGTGCCAGCAGCCAAGACATACTAGAACAGGCGTTTAAAGAGACCCAGTACTTC. Its translation is CASSQDILEQAFKETQYF.

V and J are TRBV4-1 and TRBJ1-4, with TRBD1 matching over 9 bases. The junction had 9 bases not matched to a gene; V was cut back by 2 bases and J by 11 bases. This CDR3 contains 15 residues. Germline lookup yields CDR1 MGHRA and CDR2 YSYEKL. The CDR3 is CASSQTPWTGAKLFF. DNA of the CDR3: TGCGCCAGCAGCCAAACCCCCTGGACAGGGGCGAAACTGTTTTTT.

V is TRBV18 and J is TRBJ2-7; 8 bases fit TRBD2. The V gene's germline CDR1 is KGHSH and CDR2 LQKENI. This CDR3 contains 14 residues. Losses at the gene ends were 4 bases for V and 1 base for J; bases not matched to a gene: 3. CDR3: CASSLREESYEQYF. The DNA for the CDR3 is TGTGCCAGCTCACTGCGGGAGGAGTCCTACGAGCAGTACTTC.

The CDR3 region is CASSLAGEGTQYF. The CDR3 DNA follows: TGTGCCAGCAGCTTAGCGGGAGAGGGTACGCAGTATTTT. V gene TRBV7-9 combines with J gene TRBJ2-3; weak D call: TRBD2 (5 bases). The CDR3 spans 13 residues. V lost 0 bases to trimming and J lost 8 bases, with 9 bases between them. Germline V gene data show CDR1 as SEHNR and CDR2 as FQNEAQ (reference sequence).

The chain carries TRBV6-6 and TRBJ2-7; D is undetermined. V was trimmed by 2 bases and J by 4 bases, leaving 6 bases between them. Germline V gives CDR1 MNHNY, CDR2 SVGAGI (reference sequence). This CDR3 spans 12 amino acids. The CDR3 coding sequence is TGTGCCAGCAGTTACCCTAGTTACGAGCAGTACTTC. It specifies CASSYPSYEQYF.

The chain couples TRBV5-1 to TRBJ2-7; D gene unclear. Germline V CDR1 and CDR2: SGHRS, YFSETQ. V gave up 4 bases and J gave up 6 bases, with 20 bases separating them. The CDR3 is 15 residues long. The chain's CDR3 is CASSLTPLNLFEQYF. The CDR3 nucleotides read TGCGCCAGCAGCCTAACCCCCCTTAATTTGTTCGAGCAGTACTTC. Full variable domain (remainder filled in from reference TRBV5-1 and TRBJ2-7): KAGVTQTPRYLIKTRGQQVTLSCSPISGHRSVSWYQQTPGQGLQFLFEYFSETQRNKGNFPGRFSGRQFSNSRSEMNVSTLELGDSALYLCASSLTPLNLFEQYFGPGTRLTVT.

The chain recombines TRBV6-6 with TRBJ2-5; D is unresolved. Germline CDR1 MNHNY, CDR2 SVGAGI (reference sequence). The V and J ends lost 9 bases and 0 bases respectively, with 8 bases between them. The length of the CDR3 is 12 residues. CDR3 residues: CASSRDQETQYF. The CDR3, as DNA: TGTGCCAGTTCACGAGACCAAGAGACCCAGTACTTC.

This clone was detected a few times. The chain combines TRBV7-8 with TRBJ2-3, with D perhaps TRBD2 (5 bases). Trimming left V 5 bases short and J 2 bases short, with 20 bases between. This CDR3 region has 17 residues. Germline V CDR1 and CDR2: SGHVS, FQNEAQ. CDR3 region: CASSPLPGGGPTDTQYF. In DNA, the CDR3 is TGTGCCAGCAGCCCTTTACCCGGAGGAGGTCCCACAGATACGCAGTATTTT.

The chain joins TRBV18 to TRBJ1-1; TRBD1 is a possible D gene (6 bases). CDR3 length equals 18 residues. The V gene lost 0 bases and the J gene lost 4 bases, with 21 bases spanning the gap. CDR1 KGHSH and CDR2 LQKENI come from the germline V gene. The CDR3 is CASSPPVLGAGGGTEAFF. In nucleotides, the CDR3 is TGTGCCAGCTCACCACCGGTTCTTGGCGCGGGGGGCGGCACTGAAGCTTTCTTT.

The chain employs TRBV19 and TRBJ2-7; TRBD2 matches at 7 bases. The V gene's germline CDR1 is LNHDA and CDR2 SQIVND (reference sequence). This CDR3 comprises 13 residues. Germline trimming cut 8 bases from V and 3 bases from J; bases unmatched to any gene: 7. The CDR3 sequence is CASGRDYNYEQYF. CDR3 DNA sequence: TGTGCCAGTGGGCGGGACTACAACTACGAGCAGTACTTC.

The chain employs TRBV15 and TRBJ2-5, with 15 bases fitting TRBD2. The V gene's germline CDR1 is LNHNV and CDR2 YYDKDF (reference sequence). The CDR3 has 16 residues. V shed 3 bases, J shed 5 bases, and the junction held 4 bases outside the gene matches. CDR3 DNA: TGTGCCACCAGCAGGAGCGGGACTAGCGGGAGGGAGACCCAGTACTTC. Translation: CATSRSGTSGRETQYF.

The J gene is TRBJ1-2, the V gene TRBV10-3; D gene unclear. The V gene's germline CDR1 is ENHRY and CDR2 SYGVKD. The CDR3 is 16 amino acids. V was cut by 0 bases and J by 6 bases, with 17 bases left in between. In nucleotides, the CDR3 is TGTGCCATCAGTGAGTCTCCCTCCGGACGGTTAGATGGCTACACCTTC. It specifies CAISESPSGRLDGYTF.

This clone was observed once. The chain joins TRBV30 to TRBJ1-2; D call uncertain. V lost 1 base and J 3 bases, leaving 12 bases between the germline ends. This CDR3 comprises 14 residues. Per germline, CDR1 GTSNPN and CDR2 SVGIG (reference sequence). The CDR3 DNA follows: TGTGCCTGGAGTGGAACCGGGAATGACTATGGCTACACCTTC. Protein: CAWSGTGNDYGYTF.

V is TRBV5-4 and J is TRBJ2-7; 9 bases are a match to TRBD2. Germline V gene data show CDR1 as SGHNT and CDR2 as YYREEE (reference sequence). The CDR3 is 16 residues long. Trimming cost V 2 bases and J 3 bases; bases outside gene matches: 9. CDR3 in amino acids: CASSFWPSGKSYEQYF. The CDR3, as DNA: TGTGCCAGCAGCTTTTGGCCTAGCGGGAAAAGCTACGAGCAGTACTTC.